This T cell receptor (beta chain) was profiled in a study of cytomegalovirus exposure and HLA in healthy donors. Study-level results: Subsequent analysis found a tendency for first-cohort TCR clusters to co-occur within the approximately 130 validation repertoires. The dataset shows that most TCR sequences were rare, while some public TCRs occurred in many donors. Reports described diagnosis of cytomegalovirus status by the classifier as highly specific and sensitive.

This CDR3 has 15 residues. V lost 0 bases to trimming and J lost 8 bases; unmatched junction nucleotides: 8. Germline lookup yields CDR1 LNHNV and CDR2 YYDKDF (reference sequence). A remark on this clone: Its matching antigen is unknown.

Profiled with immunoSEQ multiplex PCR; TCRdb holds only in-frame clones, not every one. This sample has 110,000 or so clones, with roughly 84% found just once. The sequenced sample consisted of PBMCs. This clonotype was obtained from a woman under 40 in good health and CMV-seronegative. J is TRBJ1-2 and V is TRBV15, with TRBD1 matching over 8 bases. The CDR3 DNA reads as TGTGCCACCAGCAGAGATCTTGGGACAGGACGCGGCTACACCTTC. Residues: CATSRDLGTGRGYTF.